Included here is one T cell receptor beta chain sequence, with context. Its binding antigen is unknown. No per-base quality is available; no much larger clone lies one base away. These data originate in a study of blood T cell repertoires in COVID-19 (dated by TCRdb to the early 2020s). The study in broad terms: Collaborator samples came from the United States, Italy and Spain and covered acute and convalescent phases of COVID-19. The material from the prospective study consisted of cDNA or gDNA derived from T cells, B-cell-depleted T cells, or PBMCs. The repertoires were released in a freely available public database meant as a resource for research on the immune response to SARS-CoV-2. Subjects who had been exposed to COVID-19, were actively infected with it, or had recovered from it provided the deeply sampled blood TCRbeta repertoires that made up the dataset. Nearly every sample came with metadata listing a de-identified subject ID, COVID-19 status, age in years and sex. The samples were drawn from two sources: the first 160 participants of the ongoing ImmuneRACE study, and 1,254 subjects contributed by 6 global collaborators. Where available, HLA class I and class II types were taken from metadata supplied by the sample provider and were not determined by assay-based typing.

Whole blood was collected in K2EDTA tubes by collaborating institutions according to the institutions' own protocols. For TCRbeta analysis, collaborators shipped samples in one of three forms: frozen whole blood, isolated PBMCs, or DNA extracted from either of those sample types. Beyond this particular receptor, the publication reports: How much clinical and demographic metadata was included differed by source and by participant, and the metadata was provided uncurated.

CDR1 and CDR2, looked up from the germline V gene, are ENHRY and SYGVKD. The CDR3, from cysteine to phenylalanine, totals 17 residues. This entry keeps only the CDR3 DNA: 51 bases, framed from base 1. The junction shows trimming of 7 bases on V and 5 bases on J, and the gene matches do not reach 12 bases of it. TCRbeta CDR3 regions were amplified from genomic DNA by means of the immunoSEQ Assay, a bias-controlled multiplex PCR. The published analysis was carried out like this. Within the assay, amplification of reference gene primers was used to estimate how many nucleated cells each sample contained. Sequence reads were collapsed and filtered to measure the absolute abundance of every unique TCRbeta CDR3 rearrangement. For each sample, productive Simpson clonality was calculated as the square root of Simpson's diversity index across productive rearrangements. The table comes from immuneACCESS by way of TCRdb, which keeps in-frame sequences with V and J called. Part of the clones is missing from these tables; in studies checked, under half for an unresolved V gene and the rest for unknown reasons. That table supplies the V and J calls and clone size; D and trimming were determined from the DNA. Within this sample are about 200,000 clones, with 84% of them counted one time only. Of the sample, approximately 13% falls within the top ten clones.

The sequence joins TRBV10-3 to TRBJ2-5; 14 central nucleotides agree with TRBD2. The TCR sequence derives from a human donor in a cohort sampled during active COVID-19. Material: peripheral blood. The CDR3 region has the sequence CAITGGGLAGVRETQYF. The DNA is as follows: TGTGCCATCACCGGGGGGGGACTAGCGGGAGTTAGGGAGACCCAGTACTTC.